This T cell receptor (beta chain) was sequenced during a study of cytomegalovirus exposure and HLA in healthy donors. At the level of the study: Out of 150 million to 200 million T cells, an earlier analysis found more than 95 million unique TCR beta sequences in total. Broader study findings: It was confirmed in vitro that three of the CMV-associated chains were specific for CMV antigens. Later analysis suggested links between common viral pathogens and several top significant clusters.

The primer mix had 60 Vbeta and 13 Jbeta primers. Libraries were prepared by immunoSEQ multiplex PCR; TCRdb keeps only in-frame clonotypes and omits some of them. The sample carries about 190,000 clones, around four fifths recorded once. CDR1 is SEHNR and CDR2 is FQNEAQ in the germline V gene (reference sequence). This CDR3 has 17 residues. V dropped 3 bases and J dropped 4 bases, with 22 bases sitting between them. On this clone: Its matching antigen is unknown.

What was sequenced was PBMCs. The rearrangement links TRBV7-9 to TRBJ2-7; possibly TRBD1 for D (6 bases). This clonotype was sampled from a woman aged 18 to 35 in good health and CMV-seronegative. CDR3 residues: CASSFRRKGTPMYEQYF. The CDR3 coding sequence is TGTGCCAGCAGCTTTAGGCGAAAGGGGACACCGATGTACGAGCAGTACTTC.